This T cell receptor beta chain derives from a study of breast tumors, draining lymph nodes, adjacent tissues. TCRdb recomputed calls from the multiplex PCR reads with MiXCR, one row per CDR3 protein. This table has some 120,000 distinct CDR3 sequences, about 20% appearing once. This CDR3 region has 13 residues. With 5 bases removed from V and 0 bases from J, the gap between germline ends came to 7 bases. The lymph nodes were axillary draining lymph nodes from breast cancer patients. On this clonotype: A clone one base away is much larger, so this may be a read error. The CDR3 does not end in the conserved phenylalanine or tryptophan, so this is likely a read error.

Sequencing was done on a sample of axillary lymph node tissue. This sequence originates from a female donor with breast cancer. Some clones in this sample may be carry-over from other donors' samples. The chain couples TRBV12-3 or TRBV12-4 to TRBJ1-2; no firm D call. The CDR3 protein is CASSQTPNYGYTS. For the CDR3, the DNA is TGTGCCAGCAGTCAGACTCCTAACTATGGCTACACCTCC.